What follows are 10 T cell receptor beta chains derived from one specimen sequenced in a study of blood T cell repertoires in COVID-19 (dated by TCRdb to about 2020). Library preparation used the immunoSEQ multiplex PCR assay. TCRdb obtained this table from immuneACCESS and retained in-frame rearrangements with V and J assigned. These tables miss some clones; where compared with another copy, unresolved V genes account for less than half of the shortfall, and the remainder is unexplained. This sample holds roughly 57,000 clones; roughly 80% were observed only once. The ten largest clones capture roughly 3.2% of the sample. The sample consisted of peripheral blood. Source of these receptors: a man in his fifties or sixties with acute or convalescent COVID-19.

This sequence joins TRBV24-1 and TRBJ2-3, with 11 bases matching TRBD2. This CDR3 region has 18 residues. The J segment lost 4 bases and the V segment lost 1 base, leaving 9 bases of the junction unmatched. Germline CDR1 KGHDR, CDR2 SFDVKD. The CDR3 spells CATSDFRLAGGTADTQYF. The CDR3 region has the DNA TGTGCCACCAGTGATTTCCGGCTAGCGGGGGGCACAGCAGATACGCAGTATTTT.

This rearrangement joins TRBV18 to TRBJ2-3, with a possible D match to TRBD1 (5 bases). Germline CDR1 is KGHSH and CDR2 is LQKENI. This CDR3 is built from 14 residues. Between the trimmed V and J ends, which lost 3 bases and 2 bases, there was a span of 9 bases. Written as DNA, the CDR3 is TGTGCCAGCTCACCGGACATTTCCACAGATACGCAGTATTTT. The encoded protein is CASSPDISTDTQYF.

V gene TRBV7-8 combines with J gene TRBJ1-1; D gene uncertain. The CDR3 contains 15 residues. Trimming left V 2 bases short and J 3 bases short, with 13 bases between. Germline values: CDR1 SGHVS, CDR2 FQNEAQ. CDR3 amino acids: CASSLMRAADTEAFF. In DNA, the CDR3 is TGTGCCAGCAGCTTAATGAGGGCAGCTGACACTGAAGCTTTCTTT.

The chain uses TRBV6-1 and TRBJ2-1; a weak D match, TRBD2 (6 bases). Germline assignment: CDR1 MNHNS and CDR2 SASEGT. The CDR3 is 16 residues long. Deletions cut 3 bases from V and 8 bases from J, with 20 bases between. The DNA of the CDR3 is TGTGCCAGCAGTGAGGTGTGGGGGGAGATAGGCGATGAGCAGTTCTTC. Its translation: CASSEVWGEIGDEQFF.

This clone was detected only once. The chain joins TRBV2 to TRBJ1-2; no firm D call. The CDR3 covers 15 residues. Deletions cut 6 bases from V and 8 bases from J, with 22 bases between. Per the germline V gene, CDR1 is SNHLY and CDR2 is FYNNEI. The CDR3 loop reads CASSPERENRGGYTF. The CDR3 DNA reads as TGTGCCAGCAGCCCCGAGAGGGAGAATCGGGGAGGCTACACCTTC.

The chain links TRBV5-1 to TRBJ1-5, with a tentative D call TRBD1 (6 bases). V was shortened by 4 bases and J by 5 bases, with 13 bases between the two germline ends. The CDR3 is 14 amino acids. Germline-derived CDR1 and CDR2 are SGHRS and YFSETQ. The CDR3 here is CASSPQGRDQPQHF. Here the CDR3 DNA reads TGCGCCAGCAGCCCTCAGGGGCGCGATCAGCCCCAGCATTTT.

There are a few counts of this clone. This chain links TRBV5-1 with TRBJ1-2, with D tentatively TRBD1 (6 bases). V was clipped by 1 base and J by 6 bases, with 13 bases between them. The CDR3 covers 14 residues. CDR1 SGHRS and CDR2 YFSETQ come from the germline V gene. DNA for the CDR3: TGCGCCAGCAGCTTGTTGCAGGGGCGCCATGGCTACACCTTC. Its protein is CASSLLQGRHGYTF.

The V gene is TRBV27, the J gene TRBJ2-7; 11 positions agree with TRBD2. CDR1 and CDR2 from the germline V gene are MNHEY and SMNVEV (reference sequence). J was trimmed by 3 bases and V by 8 bases; bases with no gene match: 18. The length of the CDR3 is 18 residues. CDR3 amino acids: CASWGQGTGTSGFYEQYF. Written as DNA, the CDR3 is TGTGCCAGCTGGGGCCAGGGGACCGGGACTAGCGGCTTCTACGAGCAGTACTTC.

The chain has TRBV5-1 and TRBJ1-1, with 10 bases fitting TRBD1. Per germline, CDR1 SGHRS and CDR2 YFSETQ. J lost 4 bases, V lost 6 bases, and 12 bases had no gene match. The length of the CDR3 is 16 residues. In DNA form, the CDR3 reads TGCGCCAGCACCCTATCCGGGACAGGGGTGGGCACTGAAGCTTTCTTT. The encoded protein is CASTLSGTGVGTEAFF.

This rearrangement joins TRBV6-2 or TRBV6-3 to TRBJ2-1; 7 nucleotides line up with TRBD1. Germline CDR1 and CDR2: MNHEY and SVGEGT. V lost 6 bases to trimming and J lost 1 base; unmatched junction nucleotides: 9. The CDR3 covers 16 residues. For the CDR3, the DNA is TGTGCCAGCAGCCCTCTGACAGGGTTGTCCTACAATGAGCAGTTCTTC. As protein: CASSPLTGLSYNEQFF.